These 14 T cell receptor beta chains were sequenced from one sample in a study of cytomegalovirus exposure and HLA in healthy donors. TCRdb's table, derived via immunoSEQ multiplex PCR, lists solely in-frame clones and lacks some. The sample holds fewer than 150,000 clones, roughly 90% seen once. The specimen was PBMCs. These receptors were obtained from a man under 40 in good health and CMV-seronegative.

The chain is built from TRBV6-5 and TRBJ2-5, with TRBD2 matching 7 bases. The CDR3 is made up of 16 amino acids. J gave up 2 bases and V 0 bases, and 6 bases lay outside the gene matches. Looked up from germline, CDR1 is MNHEY and CDR2 is SVGAGI. CDR3 region: CASSYSGRAVQETQYF. As DNA, the CDR3 is TGTGCCAGCAGTTACTCGGGGAGGGCGGTACAAGAGACCCAGTACTTC.

The chain carries TRBV6-1 and TRBJ1-5, with D maybe TRBD1 (5 bases). Germline V gene sequence: CDR1 MNHNS, CDR2 SASEGT. V was trimmed by 6 bases and J by 1 base, leaving 10 bases between them. This CDR3 is 14 amino acids long. The CDR3 DNA follows: TGTGCCAGCAGCCGGGACTTAAGCAATCAGCCCCAGCATTTT. Its protein product is CASSRDLSNQPQHF.

The chain carries TRBV5-1 and TRBJ2-7; 8 positions match TRBD2. Per the germline V gene, CDR1 is SGHRS and CDR2 is YFSETQ. V lost 1 base to trimming and J lost 3 bases; unmatched junction nucleotides: 6. The length of the CDR3 is 15 residues. The CDR3 loop is CASSLRGREVYEQYF. In DNA form, the CDR3 reads TGCGCCAGCAGCTTGCGCGGGCGGGAGGTCTACGAGCAGTACTTC.

The genes are TRBV19 and TRBJ2-7; maybe TRBD1 (5 bases). CDR3 length: 15 residues. Germline V gene sequence: CDR1 LNHDA, CDR2 SQIVND (reference sequence). Trimming pared 2 bases from V and 3 bases from J, leaving 14 bases between. CDR3 in amino acids: CASSISLQANYEQYF. The CDR3 DNA reads as TGTGCCAGTAGTATAAGTTTACAGGCTAACTACGAGCAGTACTTC.

The chain joins TRBV7-3 to TRBJ2-6, with no clear D. Trimming took off 6 bases at V and 5 bases at J, with 14 bases between the two ends. CDR1 and CDR2 (germline): SGHTA, FQGTGA. There are 15 residues in the CDR3. CDR3 sequence (DNA): TGTGCCAGCAGTCAAGCCGGTACTCGGGCCAACGTCCTGACTTTC. Its protein product is CASSQAGTRANVLTF.

The gene calls are TRBV18 and TRBJ2-7; 11 bases map to TRBD2. Germline CDR1 is KGHSH and CDR2 is LQKENI. V shed 5 bases, J shed 2 bases, and the junction held 5 bases outside the gene matches. There are 15 residues in the CDR3. The CDR3 region has the DNA TGTGCCAGCTCATCCACTAGCGGGGGAACCTACGAGCAGTACTTC. It translates to CASSSTSGGTYEQYF.

V gene TRBV10-1 combines with J gene TRBJ1-1; no clear D. Germline lookup yields CDR1 WNHNN and CDR2 SYGVQD (reference sequence). The ends were cut back, 3 bases at V and 11 bases at J, with 19 bases in the middle. The CDR3 is 14 amino acids. Written as DNA, the CDR3 is TGCGCCAGCAGTGACGGGTGGGAGCCTTCTCTCGCTTTCTTT. Amino acid sequence: CASSDGWEPSLAFF.

This chain links TRBV25-1 with TRBJ2-7; possibly TRBD2 for D (5 bases). Germline V lookup: CDR1 MGHDK, CDR2 SYGVNS. The CDR3 runs 12 residues. Trimming stripped 6 bases from V and 7 bases from J, with 13 bases between. Written as DNA, the CDR3 is TGTGCCAGCAGATTTGGGCCGGGGGAGCAGTACTTC. This encodes CASRFGPGEQYF.

The CDR3 loop is CSVLTAYSYEQYF. In nucleotides, the CDR3 is TGCAGCGTCCTGACAGCCTACTCCTACGAGCAGTACTTC. The chain has TRBV29-1 and TRBJ2-7, with a possible D match to TRBD1 (5 bases). The V end lost 6 bases, the J end lost 0 bases, and 12 bases lay between the germline ends. Germline-derived CDR1 and CDR2 are SQVTM and ANQGSEA. The CDR3 is made up of 13 amino acids.

The chain joins TRBV25-1 to TRBJ2-7, with TRBD2 matching 8 bases. This CDR3 has 13 residues. The germline V gene encodes CDR1 MGHDK and CDR2 SYGVNS. V lost 6 bases to trimming and J lost 1 base; unmatched junction nucleotides: 2. DNA for the CDR3: TGTGCCAGCAGAGCGGGAGCTTCCTACGAGCAGTACTTC. Translating it yields CASRAGASYEQYF.

The chain couples TRBV7-3 to TRBJ1-1; D ambiguous. Deletions cut 5 bases from V and 1 base from J, with 11 bases between. The CDR3 runs 14 residues. Per the germline V gene, CDR1 is SGHTA and CDR2 is FQGTGA. CDR3 sequence: CASSKHGSNTEAFF. The DNA for the CDR3 is TGTGCCAGCAGCAAACACGGGTCGAACACTGAAGCTTTCTTT.

The chain carries TRBV7-9 and TRBJ2-2; possibly TRBD1 for D (6 bases). V was shortened by 8 bases and J by 3 bases, with 10 bases between the two germline ends. The CDR3 has 13 amino acids. Germline V lookup: CDR1 SEHNR, CDR2 FQNEAQ (reference sequence). Here the CDR3 reads CASAHRDTGELFF. As DNA, the CDR3 is TGTGCCAGCGCCCACAGGGACACCGGGGAGCTGTTTTTT.

The gene calls are TRBV30 and TRBJ1-2; D remains ambiguous. CDR1 and CDR2 (germline): GTSNPN, SVGIG (reference sequence). V dropped 4 bases and J dropped 0 bases, with 6 bases sitting between them. The CDR3 extends over 12 amino acids. In nucleotides, the CDR3 is TGTGCCTGGACCCTTACTAACTATGGCTACACCTTC. Its translation is CAWTLTNYGYTF.

The genes are TRBV11-3 and TRBJ2-5; D uncertain. The germline gives CDR1 SGHNT, CDR2 YENEEA. The ends were cut back, 1 base at V and 1 base at J, with 10 bases in the middle. The CDR3 has 15 residues. CDR3 DNA sequence: TGTGCCAGCAGCTTAGTTGGGCAGGCCCAAGAGACCCAGTACTTC. It translates to CASSLVGQAQETQYF. The entire variable domain, with the rest obtained from reference TRBV11-3 and TRBJ2-5, is as follows: EAGVVQSPRYKIIEKKQPVAFWCNPISGHNTLYWYLQNLGQGPELLIRYENEEAVDDSQLPKDRFSAERLKGVDSTLKIQPAELGDSAVYLCASSLVGQAQETQYFGPGTRLLVL.